Described below is a single T cell receptor (beta chain) sequence and its context. Its cognate antigen is unknown. An Oncomine TCR Beta short-read assay was used to sequence the DNA from cultured CD4+ T cells. TCRdb re-analysed the PCR reads in MiXCR, keeping a single row per CDR3 protein. The sample records about 18,000 distinct CDR3 sequences, around 70% being singletons. This record comes from a study of vaccination and CD4 T cells after COVID-19. Treatment indicated: approximately nine-day PBMC culture with coronavirus spike peptide pools or control peptides (ViraFEST assay). Sequenced input: CD4+ T cells from blood, cultured in vitro. The sequence was collected from a human donor who had recovered from COVID-19.

The CDR3 DNA follows: TGTGCCAGCAGCCCCGCCAGCGGGGGGATCTACGAGCAGTACTTC. This translates into CASSPASGGIYEQYF. The rearrangement joins TRBV7-9 to TRBJ2-7, with TRBD2 matching over 9 bases. The germline V gene encodes CDR1 SEHNR and CDR2 FQNEAQ (reference sequence). The length of the CDR3 is 15 residues. With 5 bases clipped from V and 3 bases from J, the junction kept 8 bases outside the gene matches.